The 10 T cell receptor beta chains presented below share a single source sample, sequenced in a study of tissue T cells after allogeneic stem cell transplantation. Sequencing used immunoSEQ multiplex PCR; TCRdb keeps in-frame clones, though not all of them. Among approximately 45,000 clones listed, about three quarters were seen once. Sample: sorted cells pooled from one or two spleens. These receptor sequences come from a pool of C57BL/6 mice in good health.

Worth noting for this clone: The gene symbols are mouse symbols. Sequencing ends 1 residue short of the CDR3 end; the germline J gene provides the rest. The chain joins TRBV13-2 to TRBJ1-3; TRBD1 is a possible D gene (6 bases). V was clipped by 2 bases and J by 2 bases, with 8 bases between them. The germline CDR1 and CDR2 sequences are NNHNN and SYGAGS (reference sequence). The CDR3 runs 14 residues. CDR3 protein: CASGEGGAGNTLYF. The covered CDR3 bases are TGTGCCAGCGGTGAAGGGGGGGCTGGAAATACGCTCTAT.

Of note for this clone: The gene names given are mouse names. The DNA ends 1 residue before the CDR3 does, and the rest of the CDR3 is filled in from the germline J gene. The chain links TRBV17 to TRBJ2-7; 7 bases are a match to TRBD2. From germline, CDR1 is MNHDT and CDR2 YYDKIL. This CDR3 contains 14 residues. J was trimmed by 0 bases and V by 3 bases; bases with no gene match: 2. The CDR3 DNA, read in part, is TGTGCTAGCAGTAGGGGGGGGTTCTCCTATGAACAGTAC. Its protein product is CASSRGGFSYEQY. The whole CDR3 protein is CASSRGGFSYEQYF.

Points on this clone: Germline and genes: mouse. Sequencing ends 1 residue short of the CDR3 end; the germline J gene provides the rest. J is TRBJ2-1 and V is TRBV19; D is perhaps TRBD2 (7 bases). V gave up 6 bases and J gave up 2 bases, with 12 bases separating them. The CDR3 runs 14 residues. Germline V gene sequence: CDR1 FNHDT, CDR2 SITEND (reference sequence). The CDR3 DNA, read in part, is TGTGCCAGCACCTCGGGGGGCGACTATGCTGAGCAGTTC. Amino acid sequence: CASTSGGDYAEQF. In full, the CDR3 reads CASTSGGDYAEQFF.

A word on this clone: Mouse gene names and germline throughout. From the germline J gene comes the end of the CDR3, since the read stops 1 residue before it. The chain links TRBV13-1 to TRBJ2-1, with 11 bases aligning to TRBD2. Germline CDR1 NSHNY, CDR2 SYGAGN. The CDR3 is 15 amino acids. The trim removed 5 bases at V and 3 bases at J, leaving 4 bases unmatched. The chain's CDR3 is CASSGDWGLYAEQFF. CDR3 DNA (partial): TGTGCCAGCAGCGGGGACTGGGGGCTCTATGCTGAGCAGTTC.

A remark on this clone: The gene symbols are mouse symbols. The read stops 1 residue short of the end of the CDR3; the missing end is completed from the germline J gene. This chain links TRBV15 with TRBJ2-7, with TRBD2 identical over 8 bases. The CDR3 length is 13 residues. Germline lookup yields CDR1 SGHND and CDR2 FRSKSL. V was clipped by 2 bases and J by 3 bases; unmatched bases: 0. Incomplete CDR3 DNA: TGTGCCAGCAGTTTACTGGGGGGCTATGAACAGTAC. It is translated as CASSLLGGYEQY. The CDR3 reads in full as CASSLLGGYEQYF.

This clone was counted only a few times. Each gene name is a mouse one. The read ends 1 residue early relative to the CDR3; the germline J gene fills the gap. The rearrangement joins TRBV13-3 to TRBJ2-1, with D possibly being TRBD2 (6 bases). The V gene's germline CDR1 is NNHDY and CDR2 SYVADS. This CDR3 is built from 14 residues. Deletions cut 1 base from V and 3 bases from J, with 8 bases between. The sequenced part of the CDR3 DNA is TGTGCCAGCAGTGATCCTGGGGCCTATGCTGAGCAGTTC. Amino acids: CASSDPGAYAEQF. The CDR3 reads in full as CASSDPGAYAEQFF.

For this clone: The germline and genes are mouse ones. The CDR3 extends 1 residue past the end of the read, so its final part is completed from the germline J gene. The chain recombines TRBV14 with TRBJ2-5; D might be TRBD1 (6 bases). This CDR3 contains 14 residues. V lost 1 base and J 6 bases, leaving 12 bases between the germline ends. The germline gives CDR1 SGHDT, CDR2 FRDEAV. The part of the CDR3 DNA that was read is TGTGCCAGCAGTTTCCCTCTCCAGGGGGACACCCAGTAC. Residues: CASSFPLQGDTQY. The whole CDR3 protein is CASSFPLQGDTQYF.

Regarding this clone: Genes here carry mouse names. With the read ending 1 residue before the CDR3 end, the germline J gene is used to fill in that end. The chain links TRBV13-1 to TRBJ2-7; D remains ambiguous. Germline V gene data show CDR1 as NSHNY and CDR2 as SYGAGN. This CDR3 contains 11 residues. Trimming stripped 2 bases from V and 6 bases from J, with 6 bases between. The part of the CDR3 DNA that was read is TGTGCCAGCAGTGAACAGCCTGAACAGTAC. Its translation: CASSEQPEQY. The CDR3 as a whole reads CASSEQPEQYF.

In this sample, this clone turned up a few times. Gene names refer to mouse genes. The read comes to an end 1 residue before the CDR3 does, leaving the germline J gene to fill in the end. The chain uses TRBV13-2 and TRBJ1-4; TRBD1 matches at 9 bases. With V trimmed by 5 bases and J by 7 bases, 6 bases remained unmatched. The CDR3 length is 14 residues. Per the germline V gene, CDR1 is NNHNN and CDR2 is SYGAGS (reference sequence). The CDR3 loop reads CASGIQGAGERLFF. The CDR3 bases that were read are TGTGCCAGCGGGATACAGGGGGCGGGCGAAAGATTATTT.

On this clone itself: Mouse names are used for the genes. Read sequence stops 1 residue before the CDR3 end, and the germline J gene provides the missing end. The rearrangement uses TRBV12-1 and TRBJ2-1, with TRBD2 matching 7 bases. The CDR3 is 15 amino acids. Germline CDR1 and CDR2: SGHSN and HYEKVE. V shed 2 bases, J shed 4 bases, and the junction held 7 bases outside the gene matches. The CDR3 loop is CASSPYWGSYAEQFF. The part of the CDR3 DNA that was read is TGTGCCAGCTCTCCGTACTGGGGCTCATATGCTGAGCAGTTC.